This T cell receptor (beta chain) was sequenced during a study of neoadjuvant anti-PD-1 for oral cavity cancer. At the level of the study: Nivolumab at 3 mg/kg was mostly given biweekly, three to four doses, pre-surgery. Patients without progression got a fourth dose around day 43. Study-level findings and limits: PBMC Gini-index clonality exceeded responders' in non-responders post-nivolumab.

Libraries were prepared by immunoSEQ multiplex PCR; TCRdb keeps only in-frame clonotypes and omits some of them. This repertoire shows about 14,000 clones, approximately 69% found once; its top ten account for 2.5% to 3.5%. V lost 5 bases, J lost 6 bases, and 10 bases lay in between. The CDR3 extends over 13 amino acids. Germline V gene data show CDR1 as MNHEY and CDR2 as SMNVEV (reference sequence). In regard to this clone: The antigen remains undetermined.

Regarding time point: after neoadjuvant nivolumab, at surgical resection. This chain uses TRBV27 with TRBJ2-2; maybe TRBD2 (6 bases). The source is a person aged 40-85 years with oral cavity squamous cell carcinoma. The sample here was PBMCs, taken after nivolumab (anti-PD-1) treatment. The CDR3 coding sequence is TGTGCCAGCAGTACCGGGGAGGCCGGGGAGCTGTTTTTT. It encodes CASSTGEAGELFF.